Listed below are T cell receptor beta chains from one sample, sequenced in a study of blood T cell repertoires in COVID-19. Only in-frame clones appear in the TCRdb table, and some are missing; sequencing was by immunoSEQ multiplex PCR. The table records approximately 270,000 clones, around 85% of them present only once. Sequenced sample: peripheral blood. The receptor set was obtained from a human donor with COVID-19, enrolled during active disease. The donor label of this sample is uncertain. CDR3s include the opening cysteine and the closing phenylalanine or tryptophan. The D gene is left open where the match is weak. Where a row states a size, it is once, few, many or the class of an expanded clone; other rows omit it.

j_call	d_call	v_call	clone_size	cdr3_nt	cdr3_aa
TRBJ1-6	TRBD1	TRBV9	NA	TGTGCCAGCAGCCCGCGGTTACAGGGGAACAATTCACCCCTCCACTTT	CASSPRLQGNNSPLHF
TRBJ1-2	NA	TRBV5-4	NA	TGTGCCAGCAGCATAACGAACTCTAACTATGGCTACACCTTC	CASSITNSNYGYTF
TRBJ1-5	TRBD1	TRBV6-2/TRBV6-3	few	TGTGCCAGCGGCCGCGGCCGGGGACAGGCATCTTATCAGCCCCAGCATTTT	CASGRGRGQASYQPQHF
TRBJ1-5	NA	TRBV10-2	NA	TGCGCCAGCAGTTGGGGGCCTAGCAATCAGCCCCAGCATTTT	CASSWGPSNQPQHF
TRBJ1-5	NA	TRBV19	once	TGTGCCAGTAGTATGGGAACGGGGAATCAGCCCCAGCATTTT	CASSMGTGNQPQHF
TRBJ2-7	TRBD2	TRBV20-1	NA	TGCAGTGCGGGACTAGCGGGAGTTCTGTACTTC	CSAGLAGVLYF
TRBJ2-1	NA	TRBV23-1	NA	TGCGCCAGCAGTCCATACCCCTCCGAGGGGGTTGCTGAGCAGTTCTTC	CASSPYPSEGVAEQFF
TRBJ2-1	NA	TRBV28	once	TGTGCCAGCCGAGCCCCAACCTTGGTGACGCGGAATGAGCAGTTCTTC	CASRAPTLVTRNEQFF
TRBJ2-7	TRBD1	TRBV12-5	NA	TGTGCTAGTGGTTTGGTATTGTCCGGGACAGGGGGCCCCCACGAGCAGTACTTC	CASGLVLSGTGGPHEQYF
TRBJ1-6	NA	TRBV5-4	NA	TGTGCCAGCAGCTCTCGTCGGACGGAGGATAATTCACCCCTCCACTTT	CASSSRRTEDNSPLHF
TRBJ1-2	TRBD1	TRBV6-5	NA	TGTGCCAGCAGCTTAGACAGGGTCACTAACTATGGCTACACCTTC	CASSLDRVTNYGYTF
TRBJ1-2	NA	TRBV30	NA	TGTGCCTGGAGTCAGGGGAGCGGCTACACCTTC	CAWSQGSGYTF
TRBJ1-2	NA	TRBV4-3	NA	TGCGCCAGCAGCAAAGAGCGCGCCCGGGATAACTATGGCTACACCTTC	CASSKERARDNYGYTF
TRBJ2-1	NA	TRBV7-8	NA	TGTGCCAGCAGCCCGGGGGCTAGCGGAAGAACCTACAATGAGCAGTTCTTC	CASSPGASGRTYNEQFF
TRBJ2-1	TRBD2	TRBV4-1	few	TGCGCCAGCAGCCAAGTTTCTAGCGGGTCTCTGGGAGGCTACAATGAGCAGTTCTTC	CASSQVSSGSLGGYNEQFF
TRBJ2-1	NA	TRBV24-1	few	TGTGCCACCAGTGCGAAACTAGCAGACAATGAGCAGTTCTTC	CATSAKLADNEQFF
TRBJ1-2	NA	TRBV28	NA	TGTGCCAGCAGTTTAAGCGGGCACTATGGCTACACCTTC	CASSLSGHYGYTF
TRBJ1-2	TRBD1	TRBV28	NA	TGTGCCAGCAGTTCCGGGACAGGGGTCTATGGCTACACCTTC	CASSSGTGVYGYTF
TRBJ2-7	TRBD1	TRBV5-5	NA	TGTGCCAGCAGCTTTGGCTTAATCCGGGACAGGGACTACGAGCAGTACTTC	CASSFGLIRDRDYEQYF
TRBJ1-1	NA	TRBV13	NA	TGTGCCAGCAGCCCAGGGCCGAACACTGAAGCTTTCTTT	CASSPGPNTEAFF
TRBJ1-2	TRBD1	TRBV28	NA	TGTGCCAGCAGTTTCGGGACAGTCTCAAATGGCTACACCTTC	CASSFGTVSNGYTF
TRBJ2-2	TRBD2	TRBV9	NA	TGTGCCAGCAGCGTAGGACTAGCGGGAGGCCCAATCACCGGGGAGCTGTTTTTT	CASSVGLAGGPITGELFF
TRBJ2-1	TRBD2	TRBV27	NA	TGTGCCAGCAGCTCACGGACTAGCGGGAGACTCTCGTCCAATGAGCAGTTCTTC	CASSSRTSGRLSSNEQFF
TRBJ1-3	TRBD1	TRBV5-6	NA	TGTGCCAGCAGCTCCCAGACAGGGCTCTCTGGAAACACCATATATTTT	CASSSQTGLSGNTIYF
TRBJ1-1	NA	TRBV11-2	NA	TGTGCCAGCAGCCTTCAGCGGAACACTGAAGCTTTCTTT	CASSLQRNTEAFF
TRBJ2-5	NA	TRBV5-1	NA	TGCGCCAGCAGCTGGACCACCGGAGGAGAGACCCAGTACTTC	CASSWTTGGETQYF
TRBJ1-5	NA	TRBV7-2	NA	TGTGCCAGCAGCCCCGTTCCCCCCAGGGGAATAAATCAGCCCCAGCATTTT	CASSPVPPRGINQPQHF
TRBJ2-5	TRBD2	TRBV5-6	NA	TGTGCCAGCAGCCCGGGACTAGCGGAGGGGGAGACCCAGTACTTC	CASSPGLAEGETQYF
TRBJ1-1	TRBD1	TRBV27	NA	TGTGCCAGCAGTGGACCGGGACAGTTTGCTTTCTTT	CASSGPGQFAFF
TRBJ1-6	NA	TRBV28	NA	TGTGCCAGCAGCCGGAGCTCCTATAATTCACCCCTCCACTTT	CASSRSSYNSPLHF
TRBJ2-5	TRBD1	TRBV5-1	NA	TGCGCCAGCAGCCAAGGGACAGGGGGCCAAGAGACCCAGTACTTC	CASSQGTGGQETQYF